One TCR beta chain is described in this entry. Its antigen is currently unknown. This entry is derived from a study of PD-1 blockade in mismatch repair-deficient tumors. Regarding the study as a whole: Rapid post-treatment expansion, then contraction, generally preceding radiologic response, marked tumor-resident clones.

TCRdb's table, derived via immunoSEQ multiplex PCR, lists solely in-frame clones and lacks some. The sample records 100,000 to 150,000 clones, 85% to 90% being singletons. Germline V CDR1 and CDR2: SGHKS, YYEKEE (reference sequence). Trimming at V came to 0 bases and at J to 4 bases, leaving 3 bases not matched to a gene. The CDR3 is 15 residues long. All patients were mismatch repair deficient, assessed by either PCR or immunohistochemistry. The TCR-sequenced patients were a few responders to pembrolizumab. This sequence joins TRBV5-5 and TRBJ2-3, with 9 bases aligning to TRBD2. The sequence derives from an adult with mismatch repair-deficient cancer. The sample consisted of peripheral blood, taken 44 weeks after starting pembrolizumab. The CDR3: CASSLGLAGADTQYF. CDR3 sequence (DNA): TGTGCCAGCAGCTTGGGGTTAGCGGGAGCAGATACGCAGTATTTT.